The TCR beta chain described here comes from a study of immune evolution from preneoplasia to lung adenocarcinoma. Notes on the study in general: Highest clonality occurred in KRAS-mutant, not EGFR-mutant or double wild-type, nodules. Top clone frequencies peaked in normal lung, apparently declining through invasive adenocarcinoma.

Each case's diagnosis was confirmed by two pathologists on H&E. Macro-dissection enriched premalignant or tumor cells before nucleic acid extraction. Looked up from germline, CDR1 is SGHTA and CDR2 is FQGNSA. The CDR3 loop spans 13 amino acids. V gave up 1 base and J gave up 1 base, with 4 bases separating them. The method was immunoSEQ multiplex PCR; TCRdb's version includes in-frame clones alone and lacks a portion of them. The repertoire holds fewer than 4,500 clones, with around 90% as singletons. About this clone itself: Its antigen remains unknown.

The receptor was isolated from a donor older than 65 with lung adenocarcinoma. The sequenced sample consisted of FFPE minimally invasive lung adenocarcinoma tissue. The chain recombines TRBV7-2 with TRBJ2-5; no firm D call. CDR3 amino acids: CASSLGAQETQYF. Written as DNA, the CDR3 is TGTGCCAGCAGCTTAGGGGCCCAAGAGACCCAGTACTTC.